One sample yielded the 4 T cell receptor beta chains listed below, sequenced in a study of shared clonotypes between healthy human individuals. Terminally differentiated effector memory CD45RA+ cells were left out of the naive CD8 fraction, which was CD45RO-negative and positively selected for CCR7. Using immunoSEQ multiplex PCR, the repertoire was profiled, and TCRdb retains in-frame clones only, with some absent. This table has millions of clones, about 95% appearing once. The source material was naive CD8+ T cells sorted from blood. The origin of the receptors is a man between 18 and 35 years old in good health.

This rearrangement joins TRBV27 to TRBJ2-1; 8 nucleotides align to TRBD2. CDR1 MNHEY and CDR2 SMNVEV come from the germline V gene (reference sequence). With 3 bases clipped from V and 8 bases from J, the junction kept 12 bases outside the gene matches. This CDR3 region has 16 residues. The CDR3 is CASSLGWREDVDEQFF. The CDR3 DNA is TGTGCCAGCAGTTTGGGTTGGCGGGAGGATGTTGATGAGCAGTTCTTC.

The CDR3 reads CASSEGTHDRGYTF. DNA for the CDR3: TGTGCCAGCAGTGAAGGGACGCATGATCGGGGCTACACCTTC. The chain couples TRBV2 to TRBJ1-2, with D unresolved. V was shortened by 1 base and J by 8 bases, with 14 bases between the two germline ends. The CDR3 covers 14 residues. Per germline, CDR1 SNHLY and CDR2 FYNNEI.

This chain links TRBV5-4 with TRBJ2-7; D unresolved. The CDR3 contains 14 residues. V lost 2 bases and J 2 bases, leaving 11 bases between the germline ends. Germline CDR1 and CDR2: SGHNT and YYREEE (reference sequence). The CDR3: CASSLYLPTYEQYF. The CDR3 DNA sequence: TGTGCCAGCAGCTTATACCTACCTACCTACGAGCAGTACTTC. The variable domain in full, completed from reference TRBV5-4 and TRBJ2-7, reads ETGVTQSPTHLIKTRGQQVTLRCSSQSGHNTVSWYQQALGQGPQFIFQYYREEENGRGNFPPRFSGLQFPNYSSELNVNALELDDSALYLCASSLYLPTYEQYFGPGTRLTVT.

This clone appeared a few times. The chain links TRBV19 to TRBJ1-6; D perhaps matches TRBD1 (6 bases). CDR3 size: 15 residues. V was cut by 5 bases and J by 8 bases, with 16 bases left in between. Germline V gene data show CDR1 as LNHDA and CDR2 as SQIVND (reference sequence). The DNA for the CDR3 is TGTGCCAGTAGTCCTTCCGGGGGCTTGGATTCACCCCTCCACTTT. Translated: CASSPSGGLDSPLHF.